The 14 T cell receptor beta chains below all came from one sample that was sequenced in a study of shared clonotypes between healthy human individuals (dated by TCRdb to 2020 to 2022). CD8 naive samples were CD45RO-negative cells positively selected for CCR7, giving a CD45RA+CCR7+ population that excluded TemRA cells. Library creation used the immunoSEQ multiplex PCR assay. TCRdb holds this immuneACCESS table with in-frame rearrangements only. Some clones are missing; in checked studies, unresolved V genes explain under half, and the rest has no known cause. For this sample there are a few million clones; approximately 92% appear just once. More than 1.5% of the sample belongs to the ten largest clones. The sample consisted of naive CD8+ T cells from PBMCs. Interpreted using the paper, the cell subset or site label stands for: CD45RA+CCR7+. These receptors originate from a man younger than 30 in good health. Some clones in this sample may be carry-over from other donors' samples.

The chain has TRBV10-3 and TRBJ1-5; D uncertain. V lost 0 bases, J lost 9 bases, and 12 bases lay in between. Germline CDR1 reads ENHRY; CDR2 reads SYGVKD. This CDR3 spans 14 amino acids. The CDR3 DNA follows: TGTGCCATCAGTGAGTCGGGCCCACGCCCGCCCCAGCATTTT. Protein product: CAISESGPRPPQHF.

V usage is TRBV6-5 and J usage is TRBJ2-2; the D is unclear. The germline gives CDR1 MNHEY, CDR2 SVGAGI. Trimming removed 2 bases from V and 6 bases from J, with 10 bases in between. CDR3 length equals 14 residues. CDR3 bases: TGTGCCAGCAGTTACGAGATGGCTCCCGGGGAGCTGTTTTTT. It translates to CASSYEMAPGELFF.

In this sample, this clone turned up once. This chain joins TRBV10-2 and TRBJ2-7, with D tentatively TRBD2 (6 bases). Per germline, CDR1 WSHSY and CDR2 SAAADI. Trimming stripped 5 bases from V and 2 bases from J, with 13 bases between. The CDR3 has 14 amino acids. CDR3 in DNA: TGCGCCAGCAGTTGGGACGGACTAACCTACGAGCAGTACTTC. Encoded protein: CASSWDGLTYEQYF.

CDR3 in DNA: TGTGCCTCCATATTGCTAGCATCGAACACCGGGGAGCTGTTTTTT. This codes for CASILLASNTGELFF. The genes are TRBV2 and TRBJ2-2; TRBD2 is a possible D gene (5 bases). CDR1 is SNHLY and CDR2 is FYNNEI in the germline V gene. The CDR3 consists of 15 residues. Between the trimmed V and J ends, which lost 11 bases and 0 bases, there was a span of 16 bases.

The chain recombines TRBV15 with TRBJ2-7, with 10 positions matching TRBD2. V was clipped by 7 bases and J by 6 bases; unmatched bases: 3. CDR3 length equals 12 residues. Germline lookup yields CDR1 LNHNV and CDR2 YYDKDF (reference sequence). The CDR3 nucleotides read TGTGCCACCAAGGGACTAGCGCCCGAGCAGTACTTC. Protein: CATKGLAPEQYF.

The chain employs TRBV15 and TRBJ2-7, with no clear D. CDR1 is LNHNV and CDR2 is YYDKDF in the germline V gene (reference sequence). V was clipped by 0 bases and J by 4 bases, with 16 bases between them. The CDR3 spans 16 residues. CDR3 DNA sequence: TGTGCCACCAGCAGAGATAGAGGCCAGTTCCATTACGAGCAGTACTTC. This encodes CATSRDRGQFHYEQYF. Filled out from reference TRBV15 and TRBJ2-7, the complete variable domain reads DAMVIQNPRYQVTQFGKPVTLSCSQTLNHNVMYWYQQKSSQAPKLLFHYYDKDFNNEADTPDNFQSRRPNTSFCFLDIRSPGLGDTAMYLCATSRDRGQFHYEQYFGPGTRLTVT.

This chain links TRBV6-1 with TRBJ2-1; D is perhaps TRBD1 (7 bases). The CDR3 is 13 amino acids. The V gene's germline CDR1 is MNHNS and CDR2 SASEGT. V lost 6 bases, J lost 7 bases, and 13 bases lay in between. The CDR3 DNA reads TGTGCCAGCAGAGAGACAGGGACTAATGAGCAGTTCTTC. Its protein product is CASRETGTNEQFF.

The chain carries TRBV6-6 and TRBJ2-2, with D perhaps matching TRBD1 (6 bases). Deletions cut 2 bases from V and 0 bases from J, with 10 bases between. CDR3 length: 16 residues. Germline CDR1 MNHNY, CDR2 SVGAGI (reference sequence). This CDR3 reads CASSYARTANTGELFF. The CDR3, as DNA: TGTGCCAGCAGTTACGCTCGGACAGCGAACACCGGGGAGCTGTTTTTT.

This chain uses TRBV4-1 with TRBJ2-3; 11 positions match TRBD2. The CDR3 totals 19 residues. Germline V gene lookup returns CDR1 MGHRA and CDR2 YSYEKL. Losses at the gene ends were 1 base for V and 2 bases for J; bases not matched to a gene: 11. In DNA, the CDR3 is TGCGCCAGCAGCCAAGTCATAGCGGGAGGGCCCTCAACCACAGATACGCAGTATTTT. It yields the protein CASSQVIAGGPSTTDTQYF.

The chain carries TRBV28 and TRBJ1-4; D is unclear. V gave up 5 bases and J gave up 7 bases, with 20 bases separating them. From germline, CDR1 is MDHEN and CDR2 SYDVKM. The length of the CDR3 is 16 residues. In nucleotides, the CDR3 is TGTGCCAGCAGTCCAGATATGTTGGTCCTAGGTGAAAAACTGTTTTTT. It specifies CASSPDMLVLGEKLFF.

This clone showed up just once. V and J are TRBV27 and TRBJ2-3, with D possibly matching TRBD2 (5 bases). V lost 4 bases, J lost 0 bases, and 8 bases lay in between. CDR1 and CDR2 from the germline V gene are MNHEY and SMNVEV (reference sequence). The CDR3 runs 14 residues. The CDR3 DNA sequence: TGTGCCAGCAGTTCACGGACTAGCACAGATACGCAGTATTTT. This encodes CASSSRTSTDTQYF.

The chain has TRBV9 and TRBJ2-3; D is possibly TRBD2 (7 bases). Germline CDR1 and CDR2: SGDLS and YYNGEE. There are 15 residues in the CDR3. Deletions cut 0 bases from V and 4 bases from J, with 12 bases between. In DNA, the CDR3 is TGTGCCAGCAGCGTAGAGGGGGGGACTCCAGATACGCAGTATTTT. Encoded protein: CASSVEGGTPDTQYF.

This clone was observed a single time. The chain carries TRBV28 and TRBJ1-1; 9 bases fit TRBD1. The CDR3 covers 14 residues. Germline-derived CDR1 and CDR2 are MDHEN and SYDVKM. After removal of 4 bases from V and 7 bases from J, the junction contained 7 bases not matched to a gene. The CDR3, as DNA: TGTGCCAGCAGTTCGAGGACAGGGGCCGGTGAAGCTTTCTTT. Protein product: CASSSRTGAGEAFF.

The J gene is TRBJ2-2, the V gene TRBV5-4; maybe TRBD2 (5 bases). The CDR3 has 15 amino acids. The germline V and J ends were trimmed by 1 base and 0 bases, with 7 bases remaining between them. The germline V gene has CDR1 SGHNT and CDR2 YYREEE (reference sequence). CDR3 in amino acids: CASSLPGANTGELFF. The CDR3 DNA reads as TGTGCCAGCAGCTTGCCCGGGGCGAACACCGGGGAGCTGTTTTTT.